This T cell receptor (beta chain) came from a study of response to subunit inactivated influenza vaccine (dated by TCRdb to the late 2010s). Study-wide context: The study used deep quantitative T cell receptor repertoire profiling to track responses to a trivalent subunit inactivated influenza vaccine.

From the cysteine through the phenylalanine, the CDR3 covers 19 amino acids. Of the read, only the CDR3 DNA is kept; its 57 bases are in frame from base 1. The germline ends are 27 bases apart after V is trimmed by 1 base and J by 8 bases. The germline V gene gives CDR1 as SGHTA and CDR2 as FQGTGA. What the study reported, not specific to this receptor: The authors proposed that each seasonal influenza vaccination may bring in only a limited number of new T cells.

This clonotype appeared many times. Its cognate antigen has yet to be identified. No much larger clone exists at a distance of one base, and base qualities are not known. Library construction relied on RT-PCR. TCRdb names Illumina HiSeq 2500 as the instrument used. TCRdb trimmed public reads at Q25 via fastp, called clones via MiXCR and kept in-frame beta chains. Identical CDR3 proteins give one entry, which carries the most common genes and DNA. The sample records about 650,000 distinct CDR3 sequences, less than 15% of which are singletons. Clones ranked in the top ten supply 7.6% of the sample. The clonotype comes from a man between 50 and 59 years old who received an inactivated influenza vaccine. Donor details come from another sample of the same person, matched by shared clones. The sequence is built from TRBV7-3 and TRBJ2-1; the D match is possibly TRBD1 or TRBD2, with 7 bases aligned in each. The starting material was PBMCs from blood, obtained around 15 days before vaccination. The DNA sequence is given as TGTGCCAGCAGCTTAAGAGGGGGCAAGCGGGACTACCCCGCGGATGAGCAGTTCTTC. Translated, it gives CASSLRGGKRDYPADEQFF.